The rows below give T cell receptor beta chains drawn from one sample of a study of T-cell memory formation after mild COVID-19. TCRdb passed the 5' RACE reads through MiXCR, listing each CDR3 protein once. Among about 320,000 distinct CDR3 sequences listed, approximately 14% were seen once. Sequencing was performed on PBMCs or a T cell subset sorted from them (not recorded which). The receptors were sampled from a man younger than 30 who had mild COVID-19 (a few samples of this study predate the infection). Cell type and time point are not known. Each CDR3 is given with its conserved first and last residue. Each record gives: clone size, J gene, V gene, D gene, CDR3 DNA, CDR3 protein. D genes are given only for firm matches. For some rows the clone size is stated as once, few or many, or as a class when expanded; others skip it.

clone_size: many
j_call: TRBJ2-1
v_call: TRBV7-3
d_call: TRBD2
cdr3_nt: TGTGCCAGCAGCCCCCTTAGCGGGGGGACCTACAATGAGCAGTTCTTC
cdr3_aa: CASSPLSGGTYNEQFF

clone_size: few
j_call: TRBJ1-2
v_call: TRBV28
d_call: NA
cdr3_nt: TGTGCCAGCAGCTCCCCAGGGAATCGGGTTAGAGGCTACACCTTC
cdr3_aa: CASSSPGNRVRGYTF

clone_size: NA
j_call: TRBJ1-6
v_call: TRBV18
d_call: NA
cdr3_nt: TGTGCCAGCTCACCGAAATTTAATTCACCCCTCCACTTT
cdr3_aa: CASSPKFNSPLHF

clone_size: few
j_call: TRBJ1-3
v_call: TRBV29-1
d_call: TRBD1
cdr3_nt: TGCAGCGCCCTAGCGAGGGACAGGGGGCTTGGAAACACCATATATTTT
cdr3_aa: CSALARDRGLGNTIYF

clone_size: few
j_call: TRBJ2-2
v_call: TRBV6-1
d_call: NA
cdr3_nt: TGTGCCAGCAGTCCGACTGGGATTGACACCGGGGAGCTGTTTTTT
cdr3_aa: CASSPTGIDTGELFF

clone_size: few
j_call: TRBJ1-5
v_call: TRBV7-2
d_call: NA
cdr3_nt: TGTGCCAGCAGCCCCGGAGGTTGGATTACGAGCAATCAGCCCCAGCATTTT
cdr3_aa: CASSPGGWITSNQPQHF

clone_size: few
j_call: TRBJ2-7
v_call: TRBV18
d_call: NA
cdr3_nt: TGTGCCAGCTCACCTTGGAGGGCGGGGGAGCAGTACTTC
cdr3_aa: CASSPWRAGEQYF

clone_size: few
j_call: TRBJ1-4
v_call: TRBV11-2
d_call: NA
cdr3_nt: TGTGCCAGCAGCTTATTAGGGGTGGCTAATGAAAAACTGTTTTTT
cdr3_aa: CASSLLGVANEKLFF

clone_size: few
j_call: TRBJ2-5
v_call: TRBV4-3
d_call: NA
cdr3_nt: TGCGCCAGCAGCCATGCCGGGCTCGGGAAGACCCAGTACTTC
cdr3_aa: CASSHAGLGKTQYF

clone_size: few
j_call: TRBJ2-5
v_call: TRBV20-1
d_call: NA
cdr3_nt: TGCAGTGCTAGAGGCGGGGTAGGAAAAGAGACCCAGTACTTC
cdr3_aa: CSARGGVGKETQYF

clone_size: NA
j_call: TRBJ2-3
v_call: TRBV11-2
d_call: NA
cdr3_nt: TGTGCCAGCAGCTTAGCTATTCATACGCAGTATTTT
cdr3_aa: CASSLAIHTQYF

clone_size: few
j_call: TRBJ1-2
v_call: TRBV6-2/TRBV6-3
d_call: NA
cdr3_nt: TGTGCCAGCAGCGGCTTCTTTAGACAGCTACTCGATGGCTACACCTTC
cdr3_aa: CASSGFFRQLLDGYTF

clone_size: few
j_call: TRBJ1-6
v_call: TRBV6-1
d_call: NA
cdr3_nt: TGTGCCAGCAGGGGTTCCTATAATTCACCCCTCCACTTT
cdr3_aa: CASRGSYNSPLHF

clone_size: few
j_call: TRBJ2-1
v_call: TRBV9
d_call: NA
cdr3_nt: TGTGCCAGCAGCGTAGGCCGGGTTCGGACAAAAGACAATGAGCAGTTCTTC
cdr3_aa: CASSVGRVRTKDNEQFF

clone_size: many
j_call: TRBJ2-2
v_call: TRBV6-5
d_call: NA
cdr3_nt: TGTGCCAGCAGTACTCCCCTGACACGCGAAACCGGGGAGCTGTTTTTT
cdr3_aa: CASSTPLTRETGELFF

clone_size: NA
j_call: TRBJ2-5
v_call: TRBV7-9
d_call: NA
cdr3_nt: TGTGCCAGCAGCCGAGGGGGTAGGGAAGAGACCCAGTACTTC
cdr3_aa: CASSRGGREETQYF

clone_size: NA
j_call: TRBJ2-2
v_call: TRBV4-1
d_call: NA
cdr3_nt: TGCGCCAGCAGCCAAGATGTTCGGCTAGCGCGCACAGGGGAGCTGTTTTTT
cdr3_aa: CASSQDVRLARTGELFF

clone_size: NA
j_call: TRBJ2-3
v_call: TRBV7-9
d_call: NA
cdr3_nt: TGTGCCAGCAGCTTATCGTCCCGAGATACGCAGTATTTT
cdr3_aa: CASSLSSRDTQYF

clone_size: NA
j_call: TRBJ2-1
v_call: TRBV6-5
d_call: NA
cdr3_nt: TGTGCCAGCAGTGACCCTGTTTATCAGGAGGGCTCCTACAATGAGCAGTTCTTC
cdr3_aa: CASSDPVYQEGSYNEQFF

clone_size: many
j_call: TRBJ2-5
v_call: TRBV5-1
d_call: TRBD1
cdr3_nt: TGCGCCAGCAGTTCCTCCCGACAGGGCGGGACCCAGTACTTC
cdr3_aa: CASSSSRQGGTQYF

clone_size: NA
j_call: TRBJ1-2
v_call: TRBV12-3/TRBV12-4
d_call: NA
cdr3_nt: TGTGCCAGCAGTTCGGGATTGGGGGAAGGCTACACCTTC
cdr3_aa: CASSSGLGEGYTF

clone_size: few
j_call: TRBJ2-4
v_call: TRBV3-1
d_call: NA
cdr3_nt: TGTGCCAGCAGCCAAGGTTTCGGGGGCCAAAACATTCAGTACTTC
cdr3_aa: CASSQGFGGQNIQYF

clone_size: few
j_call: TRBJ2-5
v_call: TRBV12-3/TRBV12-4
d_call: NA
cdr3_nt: TGTGCCAGCAGTTTACGACCACGACGGGGAGAGACCCAGTACTTC
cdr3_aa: CASSLRPRRGETQYF

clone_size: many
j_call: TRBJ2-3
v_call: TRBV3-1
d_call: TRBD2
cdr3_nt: TGTGCCAGCAGCCCTGCCTTGACCGGACTAGAGGGTACGCAGTATTTT
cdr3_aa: CASSPALTGLEGTQYF

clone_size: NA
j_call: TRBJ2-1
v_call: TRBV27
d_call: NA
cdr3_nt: TGTGCCAGCTCACCGCGACAGGGACTCTCCTACAATGAGCAGTTCTTC
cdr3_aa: CASSPRQGLSYNEQFF

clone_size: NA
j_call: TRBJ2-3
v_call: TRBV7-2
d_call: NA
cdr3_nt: TGTGCCAGCAGCTTAGAGGTGGGGGCCCCGGATACGCAGTATTTT
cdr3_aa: CASSLEVGAPDTQYF

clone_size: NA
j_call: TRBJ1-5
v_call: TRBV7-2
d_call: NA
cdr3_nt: TGTGCCAGCAGCTACGACGGTACACAGCCCCATCAGCCCCAGCATTTT
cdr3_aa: CASSYDGTQPHQPQHF

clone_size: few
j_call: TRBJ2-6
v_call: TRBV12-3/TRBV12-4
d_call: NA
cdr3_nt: TGTGCCAGCAGTGCCAACGTCCTGACTTTC
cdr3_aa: CASSANVLTF

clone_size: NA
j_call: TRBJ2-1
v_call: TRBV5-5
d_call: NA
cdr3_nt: TGTGCCAGCAGCCCGGCCCATGAGCAGTTCTTC
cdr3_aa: CASSPAHEQFF

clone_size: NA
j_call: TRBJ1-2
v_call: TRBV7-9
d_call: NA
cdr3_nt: TGTGCCAGCAGCTTAGCGTCGGTGGATGGCTACACCTTC
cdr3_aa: CASSLASVDGYTF

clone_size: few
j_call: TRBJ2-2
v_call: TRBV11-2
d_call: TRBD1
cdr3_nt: TGTGCCAGCAGCTCCATCCCCCAGGGGGCGCTGGGCGGGGAGCTGTTTTTT
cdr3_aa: CASSSIPQGALGGELFF

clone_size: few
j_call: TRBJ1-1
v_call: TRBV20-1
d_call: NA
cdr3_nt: TGCAGTGCTAAACCGGGGGCGTATACTGAAGCTTTCTTT
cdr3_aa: CSAKPGAYTEAFF

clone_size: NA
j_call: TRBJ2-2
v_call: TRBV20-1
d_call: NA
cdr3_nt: TGCAGTGCTAGAGGCACTGTGGGGGGAAGGGGGAACACCGGGGAGCTGTTTTTT
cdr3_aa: CSARGTVGGRGNTGELFF

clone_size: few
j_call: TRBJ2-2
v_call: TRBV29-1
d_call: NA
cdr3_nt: TGCAGCGTTGAAGGGACAAGCTTCGCCGGGGAGCTGTTTTTT
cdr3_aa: CSVEGTSFAGELFF

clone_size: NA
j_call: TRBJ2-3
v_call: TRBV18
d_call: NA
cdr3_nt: TGTGCCAGCTCACCAGCCCTAGCGACCACAGATACGCAGTATTTT
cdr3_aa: CASSPALATTDTQYF

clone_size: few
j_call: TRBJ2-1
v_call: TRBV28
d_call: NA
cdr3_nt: TGTGCCAGCAGTTTACATGGGCTGGGGCAGTTCTTC
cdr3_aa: CASSLHGLGQFF

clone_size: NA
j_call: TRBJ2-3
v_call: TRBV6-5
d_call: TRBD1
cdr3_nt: TGTGCCAGCAGGTGGGACAGAAGCACAGATACGCAGTATTTT
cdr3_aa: CASRWDRSTDTQYF